Included here is one TCR beta chain sequence, with context. Its antigen remains unknown. The data were obtained in a study of a mutant IDH1 vaccine in newly diagnosed glioma. Assay: immunoSEQ multiplex PCR; the TCRdb copy retains only in-frame clones and omits some. Seen here are about 53,000 clones, about 80% observed once, and the top ten hold approximately 3.1%. The time point is: week 5, during vaccination. Each dose delivered 300 ug of mutant IDH1 20-mer peptide subcutaneously with imiquimod. The CDR3 covers 11 residues. Germline V gene sequence: CDR1 SQVTM, CDR2 ANQGSEA. V lost 4 bases and J 2 bases, leaving 6 bases between the germline ends.

The V and J genes are TRBV29-1 and TRBJ2-7, with D uncertain. Material: PBMCs, obtained from a glioma patient whose treatment included an IDH1 peptide vaccine. The source is a woman in her late teens or twenties with glioma. Some clones in this sample may be carry-over from other donors' samples. The CDR3 nucleotides read TGCAGCGTTGTTTCGACCTACGAGCAGTACTTC. As protein: CSVVSTYEQYF.